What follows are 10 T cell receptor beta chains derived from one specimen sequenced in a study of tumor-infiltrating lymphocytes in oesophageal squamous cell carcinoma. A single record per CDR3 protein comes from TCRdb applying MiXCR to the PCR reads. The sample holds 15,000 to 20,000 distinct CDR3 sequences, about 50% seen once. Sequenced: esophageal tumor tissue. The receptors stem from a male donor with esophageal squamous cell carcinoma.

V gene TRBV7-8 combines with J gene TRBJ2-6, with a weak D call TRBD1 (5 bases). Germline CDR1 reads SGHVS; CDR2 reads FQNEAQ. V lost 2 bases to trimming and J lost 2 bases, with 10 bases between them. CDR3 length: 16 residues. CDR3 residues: CASSLQGLTGANVLTF. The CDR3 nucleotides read TGTGCCAGCAGCTTACAGGGCCTCACTGGGGCCAACGTCCTGACTTTC. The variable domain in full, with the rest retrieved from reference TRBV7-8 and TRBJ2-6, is GAGVSQSPRYKVAKRGQDVALRCDPISGHVSLFWYQQALGQGPEFLTYFQNEAQLDKSGLPSDRFFAERPEGSVSTLKIQRTQQEDSAVYLCASSLQGLTGANVLTFGAGSRLTVL.

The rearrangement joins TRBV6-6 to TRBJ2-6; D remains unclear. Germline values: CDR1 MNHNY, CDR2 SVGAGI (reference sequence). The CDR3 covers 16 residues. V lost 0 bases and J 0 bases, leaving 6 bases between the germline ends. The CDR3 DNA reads TGTGCCAGCAGTTACTCACCTGTCTCTGGGGCCAACGTCCTGACTTTC. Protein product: CASSYSPVSGANVLTF.

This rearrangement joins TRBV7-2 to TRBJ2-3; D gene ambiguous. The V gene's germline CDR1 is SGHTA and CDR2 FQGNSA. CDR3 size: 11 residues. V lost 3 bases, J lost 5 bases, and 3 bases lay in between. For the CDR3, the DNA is TGTGCCAGCAGCTTTGGAGATACGCAGTATTTT. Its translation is CASSFGDTQYF.

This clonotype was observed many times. The CDR3: CASTLTRTERLVEQYF. CDR3 nucleotide sequence: TGTGCCAGTACCCTGACTAGGACGGAGCGGCTGGTCGAGCAGTACTTC. The chain has TRBV19 and TRBJ2-7, with D possibly being TRBD2 (6 bases). The V and J ends lost 7 bases and 6 bases respectively, with 25 bases between them. CDR1 is LNHDA and CDR2 is SQIVND in the germline V gene (reference sequence). The CDR3 loop spans 16 amino acids.

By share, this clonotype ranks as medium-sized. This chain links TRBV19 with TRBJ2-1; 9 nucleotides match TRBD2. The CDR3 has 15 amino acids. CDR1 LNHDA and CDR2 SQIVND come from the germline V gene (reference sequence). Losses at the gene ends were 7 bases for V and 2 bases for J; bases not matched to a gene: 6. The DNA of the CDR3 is TGTGCCAGTACCCTTAGCGGGAGCACCTACAATGAGCAGTTCTTC. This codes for CASTLSGSTYNEQFF. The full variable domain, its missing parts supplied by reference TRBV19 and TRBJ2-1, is DGGITQSPKYLFRKEGQNVTLSCEQNLNHDAMYWYRQDPGQGLRLIYYSQIVNDFQKGDIAEGYSVSREKKESFPLTVTSAQKNPTAFYLCASTLSGSTYNEQFFGPGTRLTVL.

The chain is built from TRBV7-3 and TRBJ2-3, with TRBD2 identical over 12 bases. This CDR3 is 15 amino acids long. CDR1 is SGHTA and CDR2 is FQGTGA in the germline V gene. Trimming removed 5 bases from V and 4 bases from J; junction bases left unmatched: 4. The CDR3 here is CASSQTSGRSDTQYF. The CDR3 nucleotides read TGTGCCAGCAGCCAAACTAGCGGGAGGTCAGATACGCAGTATTTT.

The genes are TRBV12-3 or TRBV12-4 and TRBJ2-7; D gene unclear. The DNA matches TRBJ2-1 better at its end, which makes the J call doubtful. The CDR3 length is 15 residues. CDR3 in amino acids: CASSPDQVRYNEQFF. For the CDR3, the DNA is TGTGCCAGCAGTCCCGACCAAGTGAGATACAATGAGCAGTTCTTC.

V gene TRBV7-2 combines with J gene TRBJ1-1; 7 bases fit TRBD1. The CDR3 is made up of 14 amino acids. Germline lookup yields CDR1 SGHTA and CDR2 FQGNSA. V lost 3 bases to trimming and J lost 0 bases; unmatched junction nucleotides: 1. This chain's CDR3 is CASSLGQMNTEAFF. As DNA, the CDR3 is TGTGCCAGCAGCTTGGGACAGATGAACACTGAAGCTTTCTTT.

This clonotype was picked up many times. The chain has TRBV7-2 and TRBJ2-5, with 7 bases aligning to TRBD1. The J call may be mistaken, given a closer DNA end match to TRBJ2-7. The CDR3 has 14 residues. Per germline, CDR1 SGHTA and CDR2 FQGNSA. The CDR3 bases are TGTGCCAGCAGCACGGACAGGCAATCCTACGAGCAGTACTTC. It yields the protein CASSTDRQSYEQYF.

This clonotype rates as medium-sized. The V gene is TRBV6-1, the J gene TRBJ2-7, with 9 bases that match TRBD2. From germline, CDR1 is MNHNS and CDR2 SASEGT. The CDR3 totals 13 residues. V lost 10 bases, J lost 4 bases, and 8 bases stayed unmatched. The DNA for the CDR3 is TGTGCCACCCGACTAGCGGTCCAATACGAGCAGTACTTC. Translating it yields CATRLAVQYEQYF.